The source of this TCR beta chain is a study of blood T cell repertoires in COVID-19. CDR3 length: 15 amino acids. Germline CDR1 reads SGHTA; CDR2 reads FQGNSA. Losses at the gene ends were 5 bases for V and 8 bases for J; bases not matched to a gene: 10. Participants reported their clinical history, and cohort assignment relied on those reports. All recovered Cohort 3 donors got two negative PCRs, got clearance, or saw symptom resolution. This clone was observed once. Some clones are missing from TCRdb's copy, which holds only in-frame ones; the method was immunoSEQ multiplex PCR. Among about 210,000 clones, about 89% were seen once, and the ten largest hold approximately 8.2%.

The source is a woman aged 18 to 35 who had recovered from COVID-19. This sequence joins TRBV7-2 and TRBJ2-7; 12 bases match TRBD1. Sequenced: PBMCs or T cells enriched from blood (not recorded which). The CDR3 DNA is TGTGCCAGCAGCCGCCGGGACAGGGGGCCCCCGAAGCAGTACTTC. Protein sequence: CASSRRDRGPPKQYF.